Listed below are T cell receptor beta chains from one sample, sequenced in a study of Ad26.COV2.S vaccination and SARS-CoV-2 variants. Some clones are missing from TCRdb's copy, which holds only in-frame ones; the method was immunoSEQ multiplex PCR. This sample carries roughly 100,000 clones, about three quarters of them seen once, and the ten largest clones take roughly 17%. Specimen: peripheral blood, collected after recovery from COVID-19. The receptors stem from a human donor who had recovered from COVID-19. The CDR3 runs from the conserved cysteine through the conserved F or W. The order of the fields is J gene, V gene, CDR3 protein.

TRBJ1-6,TRBV5-4,CASSLVGGRDSPLHF
TRBJ2-1,TRBV7-6,CASTGGLAGYNEQFF
TRBJ2-3,TRBV7-9,CASSRVTSGGDTQYF
TRBJ2-2,TRBV25-1,CASSDFGELFF
TRBJ1-2,TRBV7-9,CASSGTGDSCTF
TRBJ2-5,TRBV5-1,CASSLGQAEETQYF
TRBJ1-1,TRBV6-5,CASSYGGAGNTEAFF
TRBJ1-2,TRBV4-3,CASGEVLLTNYGYTF
TRBJ2-7,TRBV3-1/TRBV3-2,CASSSGEDKQYF
TRBJ2-7,TRBV9,CASSPGTSGGWGYEQYF
TRBJ1-6,TRBV6-5,CASSRQGINSPLHF
TRBJ1-5,TRBV29-1,CSVASGNQPQHF
TRBJ2-2,TRBV10-2,CASQAGPYTGELFF
TRBJ1-3,TRBV28,CASSTNRREGGNTIYF
TRBJ2-2,TRBV2,CASRDSGDAGELFF
TRBJ1-1,TRBV2,CASNGQGITEAFF
TRBJ2-7,TRBV28,CASSVNSYEQYF
TRBJ1-3,TRBV28,CASSSRDRVGNTIYF
TRBJ1-1,TRBV18,CASSPPSLGRMDTEAFF
TRBJ2-5,TRBV2,CASSELAGLQETQYF
TRBJ1-2,TRBV15,CATSRDLLGQATILNYGYTF
TRBJ2-7,TRBV27,CASSFGGRPSYEQYF
TRBJ2-2,TRBV18,CASSPFPGELFF
TRBJ2-7,TRBV3-1/TRBV3-2,CASSQGVNALVEQYF
TRBJ2-1,TRBV6-1,CASSEASRQGVRNEQFF
TRBJ1-2,TRBV9,CASSVDHRANYGYTF
TRBJ2-7,TRBV15,CATSRDRTHSSSYEQYF
TRBJ1-1,TRBV5-4,CASSLAGTGVNTEAFF
TRBJ2-2,TRBV7-2,CASSPSGYTGELFF
TRBJ1-1,TRBV6-2/TRBV6-3,CASSGDRGGTEAFF
TRBJ1-2,TRBV28,CASSRTGVYGYTF
TRBJ1-5,TRBV28,CASSLDRAFNQPQHF
TRBJ2-3,TRBV5-4,CASSLAAQSGRSDTQYF
TRBJ1-1,TRBV6-5,CASTRTGGAFF
TRBJ1-1,TRBV7-9,CASSLNQGSTEAFF
TRBJ2-5,TRBV5-6,CASSYQQGRETQYF
TRBJ1-1,TRBV7-3,CASSRQLNTEAFF
TRBJ1-3,TRBV24-1,CATSYRGLGNTIYF
TRBJ1-1,TRBV18,CASSPGGNTEAFF
TRBJ1-3,TRBV10-3,CAIRRDGGNTIYF
TRBJ2-2,TRBV4-3,CASSQDGTVGPGELFF
TRBJ2-2,TRBV5-1,CASRWDFNTGELFF
TRBJ1-5,TRBV5-1,CASSPLGQYSNQPQHF
TRBJ2-6,TRBV27,CASSRVGQSLGGANVLTF
TRBJ1-5,TRBV14,CASSQAGHGIREPQHF
TRBJ2-1,TRBV5-6,CASSLSSYNEQFF
TRBJ1-1,TRBV6-5,CASSLEQNTEAFF
TRBJ2-3,TRBV12-3/TRBV12-4,CASSLAGAHTQYF
TRBJ2-7,TRBV18,CASSPGTLGTFQYF
TRBJ2-3,TRBV7-9,CASSTPRWGGADTQYF
TRBJ2-7,TRBV2,CASSERTGPYEQYF
TRBJ1-1,TRBV19,CASTVRSRGTEAFF
TRBJ2-2,TRBV6-5,CASSYLSQGGLFF
TRBJ2-1,TRBV5-4,CASSSQDRDHNEQFF
TRBJ2-7,TRBV7-2,CASSPTRDRVGQQYF
TRBJ2-5,TRBV4-1,CASSRGPQETQYF
TRBJ1-1,TRBV21-1,CASSPDRGTGATEAFF